This T cell receptor (beta chain) was captured in a study of T-cell memory formation after mild COVID-19. Comment on this clonotype: What it recognizes is unknown.

The CDR3 is 15 residues long. The trim removed 0 bases at V and 6 bases at J, leaving 5 bases unmatched. Germline values: CDR1 SGDLS, CDR2 YYNGEE. The study, taken as a whole, reports: Contracting clones from day 15 to 85 showed balanced CD4/CD8; later expanders favored CD4+. Memory sampled before infection contained some responding clones, suggesting cross-reactive memory joined. CD4+ contracting clones were found mainly in CM and EM, and CD8+ ones in EMRA.

MiXCR, run by TCRdb on the 5' RACE reads, gives a single entry per CDR3 protein. The sample yields approximately 500,000 distinct CDR3 sequences, about 23% seen once. Material for sequencing was PBMCs or a T cell subset sorted from them (not recorded which). The TCR was taken from an adult woman who had mild COVID-19 (a few samples of this study predate the infection). Cell type and time point are not known. The rearrangement uses TRBV9 and TRBJ2-2; 7 positions match TRBD2. The CDR3 protein is CASSVVTGGPGELFF. The CDR3 DNA sequence: TGTGCCAGCAGCGTAGTTACGGGGGGTCCCGGGGAGCTGTTTTTT. The full variable domain, its missing parts supplied by reference TRBV9 and TRBJ2-2, is DSGVTQTPKHLITATGQRVTLRCSPRSGDLSVYWYQQSLDQGLQFLIQYYNGEERAKGNILERFSAQQFPDLHSELNLSSLELGDSALYFCASSVVTGGPGELFFGEGSRLTVL.